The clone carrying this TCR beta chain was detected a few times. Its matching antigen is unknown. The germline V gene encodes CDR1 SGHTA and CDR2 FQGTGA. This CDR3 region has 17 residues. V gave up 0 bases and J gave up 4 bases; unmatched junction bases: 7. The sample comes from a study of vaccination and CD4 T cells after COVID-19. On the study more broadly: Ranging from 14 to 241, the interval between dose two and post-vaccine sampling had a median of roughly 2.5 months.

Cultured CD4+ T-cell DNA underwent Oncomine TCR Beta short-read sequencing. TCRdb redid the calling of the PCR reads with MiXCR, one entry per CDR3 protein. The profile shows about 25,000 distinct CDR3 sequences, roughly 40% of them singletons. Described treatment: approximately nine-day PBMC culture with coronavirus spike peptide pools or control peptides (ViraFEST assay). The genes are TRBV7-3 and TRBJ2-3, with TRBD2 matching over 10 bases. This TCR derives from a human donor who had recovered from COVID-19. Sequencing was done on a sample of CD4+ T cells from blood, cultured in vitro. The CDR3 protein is CASSLTPPSGGADTQYF. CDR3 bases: TGTGCCAGCAGCTTAACTCCTCCTAGCGGGGGAGCAGATACGCAGTATTTT.